The source of this T cell receptor beta chain is a study of identifying expanded T cells in peripheral blood. Study outcomes and limitations: Over about two and four weeks, about 16.4 and 19 clones changed, versus 1.2 between replicates. Variance in clone template counts between approximately 2-week samples significantly increased with total template count across all healthy donors.

About this clone itself: What it binds is unknown.

The CDR3 contains 13 residues. V was pared by 5 bases and J by 4 bases, with 12 bases between. In germline, CDR1 is SEHNR, CDR2 FQNEAQ (reference sequence). Assay used: immunoSEQ multiplex PCR; TCRdb lists only in-frame clones, some missing. The sample carries about 90,000 clones, approximately 84% recorded once. During the collection period, no donor immune events like infections were recorded. The sample consisted of blood. The chain employs TRBV7-9 and TRBJ2-7; D is unresolved. The origin of this receptor is a person between 18 and 75 years old in good health. The CDR3 here is CASSPPLGYEQYF. The CDR3 DNA sequence: TGTGCCAGCAGCCCCCCACTCGGGTACGAGCAGTACTTC.